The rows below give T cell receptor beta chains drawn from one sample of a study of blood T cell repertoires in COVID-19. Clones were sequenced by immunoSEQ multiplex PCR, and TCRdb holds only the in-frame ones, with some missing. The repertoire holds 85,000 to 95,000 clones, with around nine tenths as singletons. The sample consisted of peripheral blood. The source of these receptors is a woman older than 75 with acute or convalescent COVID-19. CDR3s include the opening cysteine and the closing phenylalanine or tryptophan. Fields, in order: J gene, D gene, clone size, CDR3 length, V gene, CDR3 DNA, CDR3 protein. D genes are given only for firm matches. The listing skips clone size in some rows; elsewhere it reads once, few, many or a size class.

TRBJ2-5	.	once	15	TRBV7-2	TGTGCCAGCAGCTACGATCAGGGCCTGGGGGAGACCCAGTACTTC	CASSYDQGLGETQYF
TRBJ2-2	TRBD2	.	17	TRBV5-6	TGTGCCAGCGGCCCCCCGGCGGGGACTAGTGACACCGGGGAGCTGTTTTTT	CASGPPAGTSDTGELFF
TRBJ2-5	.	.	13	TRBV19	TGTGCCAGTAGCAGGACAGACCAAGAGACCCAGTACTTC	CASSRTDQETQYF
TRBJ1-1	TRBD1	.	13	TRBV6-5	TGTGCCAGCAGTATGGGACAGGGGGGTGAAGCTTTCTTT	CASSMGQGGEAFF
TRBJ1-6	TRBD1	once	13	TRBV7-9	TGTGCCATTCGACAGGGAAATAATTCACCCCTCCACTTT	CAIRQGNNSPLHF
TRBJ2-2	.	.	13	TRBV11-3	TGTGCCAGCAGCTTAGATCACGGCGGGGAGCTGTTTTTT	CASSLDHGGELFF
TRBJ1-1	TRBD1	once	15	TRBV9	TGTGCCAGCAGCCCAGAGGGGGCTATGAACACTGAAGCTTTCTTT	CASSPEGAMNTEAFF
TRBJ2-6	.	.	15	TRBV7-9	TGTGCCAGCAGTATCCGGGGGTCCGGGGCCAACGTCCTGACTTTC	CASSIRGSGANVLTF
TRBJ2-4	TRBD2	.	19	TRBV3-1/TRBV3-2	TGTGCCAGCAGCGACGGACTAGCGGGGGGTCCCCTAGCCAAAAACATTCAGTACTTC	CASSDGLAGGPLAKNIQYF
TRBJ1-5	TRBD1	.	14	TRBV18	TGTGCCAGCTCACCGGTCACAGGGGATCAGCCCCAGCATTTT	CASSPVTGDQPQHF
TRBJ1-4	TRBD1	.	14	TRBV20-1	TGCAGTGCTAGTCAACAGGGGGCGTATGAAAAACTGTTTTTT	CSASQQGAYEKLFF
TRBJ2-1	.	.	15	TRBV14	TGTGCCAGCAGCCCTCTCGAACTTTCCTACAATGAGCAGTTCTTC	CASSPLELSYNEQFF
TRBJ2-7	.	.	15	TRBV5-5	TGTGCCAGCACCCCGGGGTCCAGCGGAGCCTACGAGCAGTACTTC	CASTPGSSGAYEQYF
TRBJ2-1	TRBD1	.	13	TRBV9	TGTGCCAGCGAAGGGGGCTCACTGAATGAGCAGTTCTTC	CASEGGSLNEQFF
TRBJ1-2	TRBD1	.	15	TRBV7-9	TGTGCCAGCAGCCCGCGGACAGGGGGTAACTATGGCTACACCTTC	CASSPRTGGNYGYTF
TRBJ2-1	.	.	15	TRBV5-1	TGCGCCAGCAGCTCGGACTTTAGCTCCTACAATGAGCAGTTCTTC	CASSSDFSSYNEQFF
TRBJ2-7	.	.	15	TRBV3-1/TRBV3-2	TGTGCCAGCAGAGACAGACAGTCCGACTCCTACGAGCAGTACTTC	CASRDRQSDSYEQYF
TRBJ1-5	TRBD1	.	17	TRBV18	TGTGCCAGCTCTTCCCTGCCAGGGGGCGAAGGCAATCAGCCCCAGCATTTT	CASSSLPGGEGNQPQHF
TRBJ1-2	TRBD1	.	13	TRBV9	TGTGCCAGCACCCCGACAGGGGGCCCTGGCTACACCTTC	CASTPTGGPGYTF
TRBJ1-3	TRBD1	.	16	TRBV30	TGTGCCTGGAGTGACCCGGACAGGGCACCCTCAAACACCATATATTTT	CAWSDPDRAPSNTIYF
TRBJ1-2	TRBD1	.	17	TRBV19	TGTGCCAGTAGTATAGACCCCAGGACAGGGAGTTCTGATGGCTACACCTTC	CASSIDPRTGSSDGYTF
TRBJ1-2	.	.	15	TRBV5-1	TGCGCCAGCAGCTTGCCGGAGGTTAAAGGAAATGGCTACACCTTC	CASSLPEVKGNGYTF
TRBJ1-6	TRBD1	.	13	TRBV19	TGTGCCAGTAGCACGGGACAGTTCAATCCCCTCCACTTT	CASSTGQFNPLHF
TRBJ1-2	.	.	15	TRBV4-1	TGCGCCAGCAGCCAAGTGACAGCTTATAACTATGGCTACACCTTC	CASSQVTAYNYGYTF
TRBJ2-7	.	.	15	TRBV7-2	TGTGCCAGCAGCCCTTTTGTGGGGAGCTCCTACGAGCAGTACTTC	CASSPFVGSSYEQYF
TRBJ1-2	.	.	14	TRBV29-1	TGCAGCGCCGAACGGGTCAACTCTAACTATGGCTACACCTTC	CSAERVNSNYGYTF
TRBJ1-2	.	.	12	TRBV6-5	TGTGCCAGCAATGGGGGCAACTATGGCTACACCTTC	CASNGGNYGYTF
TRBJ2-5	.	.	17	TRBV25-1	TGTGCCAGCAGTGCCAGACAGATACGGGGGTACCAAGAGACCCAGTACTTC	CASSARQIRGYQETQYF
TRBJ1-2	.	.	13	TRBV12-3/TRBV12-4	TGTGCCAGCAGTTCCCAACAGGGCTATGGCTACACCTTC	CASSSQQGYGYTF
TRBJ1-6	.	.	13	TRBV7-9	TGTGCCAGCAGCGCTCGACTTAGTTCACCCCTCCACTTT	CASSARLSSPLHF
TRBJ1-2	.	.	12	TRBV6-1	TGTGCCAGCAGTGATGACATCTATGGCTACACCTTC	CASSDDIYGYTF
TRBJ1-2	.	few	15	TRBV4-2	TGTGCCAGCAGCCAAGAAAGGGGAGGGGGCTATGGCTACACCTTC	CASSQERGGGYGYTF
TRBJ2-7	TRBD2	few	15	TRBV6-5	TGTGCCAGCACTAGAGCGGGAGGTCGTACTAACGAGCAGTACTTC	CASTRAGGRTNEQYF
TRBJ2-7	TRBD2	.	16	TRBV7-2	TGTGCCAGCAGCTTTTGGGGGGGGACCAATCAACGCGAGCAGTACTTC	CASSFWGGTNQREQYF
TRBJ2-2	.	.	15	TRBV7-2	TGTGCCAGCAGCAAGCAGACCCAGGGATTCGGGGAGCTGTTTTTT	CASSKQTQGFGELFF
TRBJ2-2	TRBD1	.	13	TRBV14	TGTGCCAGCAGGAATCAGGGGGCCGGGGAGCTGTTTTTT	CASRNQGAGELFF
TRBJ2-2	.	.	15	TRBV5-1	TGCGCCAGCAGCTTGGTCACCAGGAACACCGGGGAGCTGTTTTTT	CASSLVTRNTGELFF
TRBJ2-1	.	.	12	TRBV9	TGTGCCAGCAGCCCGGCTTCAGGGCAGCAGTTCTTC	CASSPASGQQFF
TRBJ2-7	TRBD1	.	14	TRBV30	TGTGCCTGGAGTGTCGGGGACAGGGTGGGCGAGCAGTACTTC	CAWSVGDRVGEQYF
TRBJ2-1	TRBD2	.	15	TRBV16	TGTGCCAGCAGCCAATCTTGGGGAGGGGACAATGAGCAGTTCTTC	CASSQSWGGDNEQFF
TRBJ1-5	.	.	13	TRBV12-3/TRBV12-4	TGTGCCAGCAGTCGCACAGGCAATCAGCCCCAGCATTTT	CASSRTGNQPQHF
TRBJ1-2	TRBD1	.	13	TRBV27	TGTGCCAGCAGTTCACGGACAGGGGATGGCTACACCTTC	CASSSRTGDGYTF
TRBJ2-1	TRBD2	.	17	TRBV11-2	TGTGCCAGCAGCCCCGGGACTAGCGGGTTCAGGGGCGGTGAGCAGTTCTTC	CASSPGTSGFRGGEQFF
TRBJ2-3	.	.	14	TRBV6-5	TGTGCCAGCAGTTCCAACCTCCGGTCAGATACGCAGTATTTT	CASSSNLRSDTQYF
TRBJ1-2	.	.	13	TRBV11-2	TGTGCCAGCAGCCCGGAGGACAGCTATGGCTACACCTTC	CASSPEDSYGYTF
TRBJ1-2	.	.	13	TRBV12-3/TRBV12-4	TGTGCCAGCAGTTTAGACAGGCTCTATGGCTACACCTTC	CASSLDRLYGYTF
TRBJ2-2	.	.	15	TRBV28	TGTGCCAGCAGTTTTCTTTTCAGAGGATCCGGGGAGCTGTTTTTT	CASSFLFRGSGELFF
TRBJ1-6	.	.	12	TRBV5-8	TGTGGCGGGCGGCGAGATGCTTCACCCCTCCACTTT	CGGRRDASPLHF
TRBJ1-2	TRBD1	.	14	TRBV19	TGTGCCAGTAGTACAAGACAGGGAATTGATGGCTACACCTTC	CASSTRQGIDGYTF
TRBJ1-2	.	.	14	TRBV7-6	TGTGCCAGCAGCTTAGTCGACAGCGACTATGGCTACACCTTC	CASSLVDSDYGYTF
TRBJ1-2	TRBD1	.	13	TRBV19	TGTGCCAGTAGGACGGGACAGGCGAATGGCTACACCTTC	CASRTGQANGYTF
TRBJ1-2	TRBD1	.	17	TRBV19	TGTGCCAGTAGTATCCGAGACAGGGCGAGGGGGAACTATGGCTACACCTTC	CASSIRDRARGNYGYTF
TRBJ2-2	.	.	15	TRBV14	TGTGCCAGCAGCCAAGATTTGGGAGTAACCGGGGAGCTGTTTTTT	CASSQDLGVTGELFF
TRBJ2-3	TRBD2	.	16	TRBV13	TGTGCCAGCAGCTCCTTGACTAGCGGGAGTATAGATACGCAGTATTTT	CASSSLTSGSIDTQYF
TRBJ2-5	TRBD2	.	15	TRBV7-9	TGTGCCAGCAGCCCGGGGGGAAATAAACGGGAGACCCAGTACTTC	CASSPGGNKRETQYF
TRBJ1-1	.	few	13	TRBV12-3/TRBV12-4	TGTGCCAGCAGGGCAGCCCGGGGTACTGAAGCTTTCTTT	CASRAARGTEAFF
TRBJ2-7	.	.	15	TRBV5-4	TGTGCCAGCAGCTCGGCCCGGGACTCCAACTACGAGCAGTACTTC	CASSSARDSNYEQYF
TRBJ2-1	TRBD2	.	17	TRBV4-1	TGCGCCAGCAGCCCAGGTCTCCGGCTAGCGGGATTAGGAGAGCAGTTCTTC	CASSPGLRLAGLGEQFF
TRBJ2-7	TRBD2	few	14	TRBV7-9	TGTGCCAGCAGACCAGGACTAGCGGGTGACGAGCAGTACTTC	CASRPGLAGDEQYF